A single T cell receptor (beta chain) is shown here with its context. What it binds is unknown. Trimming took 2 bases from V and 4 from J; bases not matched to a gene: 4. The CDR3 extends over 15 amino acids. Germline V gives CDR1 SGHAT, CDR2 FQNNGV. These data belong to a study of graft-versus-host responses after intestinal transplantation. Notes on the study in general: Early HvG declines after transplant were associated with peak circulating GvH clone levels.

The repertoire was sequenced with immunoSEQ multiplex PCR; TCRdb's copy has only in-frame clones and lacks some. Here the sample spans roughly 100,000 clones, just under 95% being singletons. The specimen was unstimulated CD8+ T cells sorted from spleen or lymph node cells, collected before transplant. The chain combines TRBV11-2 with TRBJ2-5; 10 bases match TRBD2. The clonotype was recovered from a human donor who was the organ donor for an intestinal transplant. Here the CDR3 DNA reads TGTGCCAGCAGCTTATTGAGCGGGGGGGGAGAGACCCAGTACTTC. Its protein is CASSLLSGGGETQYF.